Listed here are 27 T cell receptor beta chains from one sample, sequenced in a study of CD8 T cells in ankylosing spondylitis. TCRdb used MiXCR to reprocess the 5' RACE reads, holding one entry per CDR3 protein. Among some 240,000 distinct CDR3 sequences, approximately 7.3% were seen once, and the ten largest hold 14%. Study-wide findings and caveats: A TCR beta motif of about 8 highly homologous variants appeared characteristic of ankylosing spondylitis blood.

Their antigens are not known. Sample: blood, either unsorted or a sorted T cell fraction (not recorded which). The receptors come from a male donor with ankylosing spondylitis.

This chain links TRBV7-9 with TRBJ2-5; 11 bases agree with TRBD1. CDR3 length: 15 residues. Looked up from germline, CDR1 is SEHNR and CDR2 is FQNEAQ (reference sequence). V dropped 5 bases and J dropped 1; count of bases not matched to a gene: 3. The CDR3, as DNA: TGTGCCAGCAGCCGGACAGGGGGCCTCCAAGAGACCCAGTACTTC. Amino acids: CASSRTGGLQETQYF. Filled out from reference TRBV7-9 and TRBJ2-5, the complete variable domain reads DTGVSQNPRHKITKRGQNVTFRCDPISEHNRLYWYRQTLGQGPEFLTYFQNEAQLEKSRLLSDRFSAERPKGSFSTLEIQRTEQGDSAMYLCASSRTGGLQETQYFGPGTRLLVL.

This clonotype has a count of ten or more. The chain combines TRBV9 with TRBJ1-6, with 11 nucleotides matching TRBD1. Germline V lookup: CDR1 SGDLS, CDR2 YYNGEE. The V gene end was trimmed by 2 bases and the J gene end by 12 bases; junction bases not matched to a gene: 1. The CDR3 is 13 amino acids. The CDR3 sequence is CASSVGTGGPLHF. The CDR3 DNA reads as TGTGCCAGCAGCGTTGGGACAGGGGGACCCCTCCACTTT.

This clonotype was seen ten or more times. The chain uses TRBV7-8 and TRBJ1-5, with D maybe TRBD1 (5 bases). Trimming pared 5 bases from V and 3 bases from J, leaving 14 bases between. The length of the CDR3 is 15 residues. Germline CDR1 reads SGHVS; CDR2 reads FQNEAQ. The CDR3 is CASSPWAGFNQPQHF. The CDR3 bases are TGTGCCAGCAGCCCCTGGGCAGGGTTCAATCAGCCCCAGCATTTT.

The V and J genes are TRBV19 and TRBJ2-7; D may be TRBD1 or TRBD2 (5 bases each). From germline, CDR1 is LNHDA and CDR2 SQIVND (reference sequence). The CDR3 length is 14 residues. The germline V and J ends were trimmed by 3 bases and 5 bases, with 14 bases remaining between them. CDR3 region: CASSITGTGNEQYF. The CDR3 region has the DNA TGTGCCAGTAGTATTACCGGGACCGGGAACGAGCAGTACTTC.

This clonotype was observed many times. V gene TRBV9 combines with J gene TRBJ1-1, with a possible D match to TRBD1 (5 bases). This CDR3 is built from 14 residues. The germline gives CDR1 SGDLS, CDR2 YYNGEE. V shed 3 bases and J shed 7 bases, with 16 bases lying between them. This chain's CDR3 is CASSATGSDLEAFF. CDR3 in DNA: TGTGCCAGCAGCGCCACAGGTTCAGACCTTGAAGCTTTCTTT.

This clonotype occurred many times. In nucleotides, the CDR3 is TGTGCCACCACGAACGGGGGCTCGTACAATGAGCAGTTCTTC. This codes for CATTNGGSYNEQFF. The J gene is TRBJ2-1, the V gene TRBV27, with D possibly called TRBD1 or TRBD2 (6 bases each). V was cut by 10 bases and J by 4 bases, with 17 bases left in between. CDR3 length: 14 residues. CDR1 is MNHEY, CDR2 SMNVEV, per germline (reference sequence).

This clonotype was seen ten or more times. The chain links TRBV20-1 to TRBJ2-4; 9 nucleotides align to TRBD1. The CDR3 extends over 19 amino acids. Germline CDR1 reads DFQATT; CDR2 reads SNEGSKA (reference sequence). The V segment lost 0 bases and the J segment 1 base; nucleotides outside the gene matches: 13. In DNA, the CDR3 is TGCAGTGCTAGAGAACCGGGACAGGGTCAAGGTTTTGCCAAAAACATTCAGTACTTC. Translation gives CSAREPGQGQGFAKNIQYF.

In its sample, this clonotype was seen many times. The rearrangement joins TRBV5-1 to TRBJ2-3; D ambiguous. Trimming cost V 2 bases and J 2 bases, with 6 bases left between them. Germline V gives CDR1 SGHRS, CDR2 YFSETQ. CDR3 length: 13 amino acids. CDR3 nucleotide sequence: TGCGCCAGCAGCTTTTCCTCCACAGATACGCAGTATTTT. This codes for CASSFSSTDTQYF.

This chain joins TRBV11-2 and TRBJ2-1; 7 nucleotides agree with TRBD1. J was trimmed by 2 bases and V by 3 bases; bases with no gene match: 4. Germline CDR1 is SGHAT and CDR2 is FQNNGV. There are 15 residues in the CDR3. The CDR3 spells CASSFMGQTYNEQFF. CDR3 DNA: TGTGCCAGCAGCTTTATGGGACAGACCTACAATGAGCAGTTCTTC.

A word on this clonotype: The junction and the germline gene differ at one end; a read error may be behind it. V and J are TRBV4-2 and TRBJ2-3; 14 bases are a match to TRBD2. The germline V gene has CDR1 LGHNA and CDR2 YNFKEQ. The CDR3 is 18 amino acids. CDR3 coding DNA: TGTACCAGCAGCCAAGAGAGGGGACTAGCGGGAGTAGAAGATACGCAGTATTTT. The encoded protein is CTSSQERGLAGVEDTQYF.

Ten or more counts support this clonotype. V gene TRBV29-1 combines with J gene TRBJ2-7; D unclear. The germline V gene has CDR1 SQVTM and CDR2 ANQGSEA. This CDR3 region has 10 residues. This CDR3 is CSAINYEQYF. The CDR3 DNA sequence: TGCAGTGCCATTAACTACGAGCAGTACTTC.

This clonotype came up many times. The chain links TRBV5-1 to TRBJ1-2; the D is unclear. Germline CDR1 is SGHRS and CDR2 is YFSETQ. The CDR3 is 13 residues long. Trimming took off 0 bases at V and 6 bases at J, with 9 bases between the two ends. The CDR3 DNA reads TGCGCCAGCAGCTTGGCCCGGGCGCATGGCTACACCTTC. Protein product: CASSLARAHGYTF.

In its sample, this clonotype was seen many times. The chain couples TRBV11-2 to TRBJ1-4, with 8 bases aligning to TRBD1. The CDR3 extends over 16 amino acids. V lost 3 bases to trimming and J lost 2 bases; unmatched junction nucleotides: 5. The V gene's germline CDR1 is SGHAT and CDR2 FQNNGV. The CDR3 DNA follows: TGTGCCAGCAGCTTCTACAGGGGGGGGACTAATGAAAAACTGTTTTTT. Its translation: CASSFYRGGTNEKLFF.

The chain has TRBV29-1 and TRBJ1-1, with 7 positions matching TRBD1. Germline V gene lookup returns CDR1 SQVTM and CDR2 ANQGSEA. The CDR3 runs 12 residues. V lost 5 bases and J lost 4; bases outside the gene matches: 4. CDR3 in DNA: TGCAGCGTTACGACAGGGATCACTGAAGCTTTCTTT. This sequence encodes CSVTTGITEAFF.

This clonotype was seen ten or more times. The V and J genes are TRBV27 and TRBJ2-3; TRBD2 matches 13 bases. This CDR3 region has 17 residues. V was pared by 5 bases and J by 6 bases, with 11 bases of the junction left unmatched. Germline CDR1 is MNHEY and CDR2 is SMNVEV (reference sequence). The CDR3 here is CASSPQPLAGGRDTQYF. Written as DNA, the CDR3 is TGTGCCAGCAGTCCGCAACCACTAGCGGGGGGGAGGGATACGCAGTATTTT.

The chain employs TRBV24-1 and TRBJ2-3, with D unclear. Germline lookup yields CDR1 KGHDR and CDR2 SFDVKD. The V and J ends lost 2 bases and 0 bases respectively, with 2 bases between them. The CDR3 is made up of 13 amino acids. CDR3 protein: CATSDYSTDTQYF. The DNA of the CDR3 is TGTGCCACCAGTGATTATAGCACAGATACGCAGTATTTT.

This clonotype was found many times. The chain couples TRBV29-1 to TRBJ1-2; D is possibly TRBD1 (6 bases). Trimming took off 7 bases at V and 5 bases at J, with 14 bases between the two ends. Germline V gene sequence: CDR1 SQVTM, CDR2 ANQGSEA. The CDR3 runs to 12 residues. The CDR3 DNA sequence: TGCAGCGCACCACAGGGTGGTTATGGCTACACCTTC. Amino acids: CSAPQGGYGYTF.

At least ten counts were recorded for this clonotype. J is TRBJ1-5 and V is TRBV7-9; D might be TRBD1 (6 bases). The ends were cut back, 4 bases at V and 4 bases at J, with 8 bases in the middle. The CDR3 runs to 13 residues. CDR1 SEHNR and CDR2 FQNEAQ come from the germline V gene (reference sequence). DNA of the CDR3: TGTGCCAGCAGCTGGCAGGGGAATCAGCCCCAGCATTTT. Residues: CASSWQGNQPQHF.

This clonotype was counted at least ten times. The chain combines TRBV27 with TRBJ1-2, with D tentatively TRBD1 (6 bases). The length of the CDR3 is 15 residues. Germline-derived CDR1 and CDR2 are MNHEY and SMNVEV (reference sequence). The V gene lost 5 bases and the J gene lost 4 bases, with 17 bases spanning the gap. CDR3 protein: CASSPSGGGLYGYTF. The CDR3 coding sequence is TGTGCCAGCAGTCCCTCTGGGGGGGGCCTCTATGGCTACACCTTC.

Comment on this clonotype: This clone may be a read error of a much larger clone one base away. The gene calls are TRBV7-2 and TRBJ2-1; 7 nucleotides line up with TRBD2. Per germline, CDR1 SGHTA and CDR2 FQGNSA. The length of the CDR3 is 15 residues. The junction had 9 bases not matched to a gene; V was cut back by 2 bases and J by 8 bases. CDR3 region: CASSLIGGREYEQFF. The CDR3 DNA sequence: TGTGCCAGCAGCTTAATCGGCGGGAGAGAGTATGAGCAGTTCTTC.

CDR3 sequence reads: CASSLAGGPGELFF. The CDR3 DNA reads TGTGCCAGCAGTCTGGCAGGGGGGCCCGGGGAGCTGTTTTTT. V is TRBV28 and J is TRBJ2-2; perhaps TRBD1 as D (7 bases). In germline, CDR1 is MDHEN, CDR2 SYDVKM. V lost 5 bases, J lost 6 bases, and 13 bases lay in between. This CDR3 spans 14 amino acids. The complete variable domain, with remaining parts taken from reference TRBV28 and TRBJ2-2, reads DVKVTQSSRYLVKRTGEKVFLECVQDMDHENMFWYRQDPGLGLRLIYFSYDVKMKEKGDIPEGYSVSREKKERFSLILESASTNQTSMYLCASSLAGGPGELFFGEGSRLTVL.

This clonotype was found many times. This chain joins TRBV4-3 and TRBJ2-2, with TRBD1 matching over 9 bases. CDR1 LGHNA and CDR2 YSLEER come from the germline V gene. V was pared by 3 bases and J by 4 bases, with 12 bases of the junction left unmatched. This CDR3 is built from 18 residues. The CDR3 region has the DNA TGCGCCAGCAGCCAGTCGCCCTGGGGACAGGGTGCCACCGGGGAGCTGTTTTTT. As protein: CASSQSPWGQGATGELFF.

The sample holds a few counts of this clonotype. The CDR3 here is CASSEGGGSGSEGGETQYF. CDR3 nucleotides: TGCGCCAGCAGCGAGGGGGGAGGTAGCGGGAGTGAAGGGGGAGAGACCCAGTACTTC. V usage is TRBV4-3 and J usage is TRBJ2-5, with 9 bases matching TRBD2. Looked up from germline, CDR1 is LGHNA and CDR2 is YSLEER. V shed 5 bases, J shed 4 bases, and the junction held 20 bases outside the gene matches. CDR3 size: 19 residues.

J is TRBJ1-4 and V is TRBV27, with D tentatively TRBD1 (5 bases). The CDR3 contains 16 residues. Trimming took off 6 bases at V and 3 bases at J, with 17 bases between the two ends. Germline CDR1 is MNHEY and CDR2 is SMNVEV (reference sequence). The CDR3 coding sequence is TGTGCCAGCAGACCATTTAGACAGATGGCTAATGAAAAACTGTTTTTT. The encoded protein is CASRPFRQMANEKLFF.

This clonotype has at least ten counts. The CDR3 region is CASSLKADTQYF. Written as DNA, the CDR3 is TGTGCCAGCAGCTTAAAAGCGGATACGCAGTATTTT. The gene calls are TRBV11-2 and TRBJ2-3; D unresolved. The V end lost 2 bases, the J end lost 6 bases, and 6 bases lay between the germline ends. Germline values: CDR1 SGHAT, CDR2 FQNNGV. The CDR3 is 12 residues long.

The CDR3 DNA follows: TGTGCCAGCTCACCGGGACAGGGGTTTAACCGTCCTAGGGAGCAGTACTTC. It codes for CASSPGQGFNRPREQYF. The chain carries TRBV18 and TRBJ2-7; TRBD1 agrees at 10 bases. Germline V gives CDR1 KGHSH, CDR2 LQKENI. J gave up 7 bases and V 3 bases, and 15 bases lay outside the gene matches. The CDR3 sequence is 17 residues long. Supplemented by reference TRBV18 and TRBJ2-7, the full variable domain reads NAGVMQNPRHLVRRRGQEARLRCSPMKGHSHVYWYRQLPEEGLKFMVYLQKENIIDESGMPKERFSAEFPKEGPSILRIQQVVRGDSAAYFCASSPGQGFNRPREQYFGPGTRLTVT.

At least ten counts were recorded for this clonotype. The chain is built from TRBV6-2 or TRBV6-3 and TRBJ2-7; D uncertain. The germline V and J ends were trimmed by 2 bases and 5 bases, with 7 bases remaining between them. The CDR3 spans 12 residues. CDR1 is MNHEY and CDR2 is SVGEGT in the germline V gene. The CDR3 region has the DNA TGTGCCAGCAGTTACGGATTCCACGAGCAGTACTTC. Amino acids: CASSYGFHEQYF.